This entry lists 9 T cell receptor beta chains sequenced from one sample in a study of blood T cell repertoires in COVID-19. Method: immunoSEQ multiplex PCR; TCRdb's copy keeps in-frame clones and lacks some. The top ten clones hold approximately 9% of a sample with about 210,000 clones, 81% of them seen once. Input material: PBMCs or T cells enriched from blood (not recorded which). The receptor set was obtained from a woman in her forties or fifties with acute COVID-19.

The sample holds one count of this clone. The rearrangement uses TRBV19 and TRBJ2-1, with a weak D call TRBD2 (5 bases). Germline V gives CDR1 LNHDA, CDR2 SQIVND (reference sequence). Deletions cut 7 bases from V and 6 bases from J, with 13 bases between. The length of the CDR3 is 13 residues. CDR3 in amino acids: CASTRGDFNEQFF. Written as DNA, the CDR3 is TGTGCCAGTACCCGGGGAGATTTCAATGAGCAGTTCTTC.

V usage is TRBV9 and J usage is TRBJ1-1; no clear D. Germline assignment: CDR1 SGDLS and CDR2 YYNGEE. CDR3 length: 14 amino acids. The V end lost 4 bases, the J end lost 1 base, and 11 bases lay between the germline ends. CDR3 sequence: CASSLRFQNTEAFF. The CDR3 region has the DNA TGTGCCAGCAGCCTGAGGTTCCAGAACACTGAAGCTTTCTTT.

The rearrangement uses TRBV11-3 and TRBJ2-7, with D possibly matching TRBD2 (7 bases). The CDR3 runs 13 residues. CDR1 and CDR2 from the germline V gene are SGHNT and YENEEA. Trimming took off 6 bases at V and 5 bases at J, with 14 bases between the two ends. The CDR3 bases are TGTGCCAGCAGACAAGGGGGGGACCACGAGCAGTACTTC. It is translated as CASRQGGDHEQYF.

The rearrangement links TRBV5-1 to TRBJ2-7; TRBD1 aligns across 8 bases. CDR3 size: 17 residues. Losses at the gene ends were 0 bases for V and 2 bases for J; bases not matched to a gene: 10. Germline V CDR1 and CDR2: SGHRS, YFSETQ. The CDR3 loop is CASSLARIGQGPYEQYF. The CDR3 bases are TGCGCCAGCAGCTTGGCCCGCATTGGACAGGGACCCTACGAGCAGTACTTC. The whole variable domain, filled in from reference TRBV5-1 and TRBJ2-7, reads KAGVTQTPRYLIKTRGQQVTLSCSPISGHRSVSWYQQTPGQGLQFLFEYFSETQRNKGNFPGRFSGRQFSNSRSEMNVSTLELGDSALYLCASSLARIGQGPYEQYFGPGTRLTVT.

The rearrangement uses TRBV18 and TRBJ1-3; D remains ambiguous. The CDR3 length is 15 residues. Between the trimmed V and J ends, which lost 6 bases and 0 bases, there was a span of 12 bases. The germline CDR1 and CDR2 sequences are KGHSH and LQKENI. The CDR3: CASSQTDLSGNTIYF. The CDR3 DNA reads TGTGCCAGCTCCCAAACAGATCTCTCTGGAAACACCATATATTTT.

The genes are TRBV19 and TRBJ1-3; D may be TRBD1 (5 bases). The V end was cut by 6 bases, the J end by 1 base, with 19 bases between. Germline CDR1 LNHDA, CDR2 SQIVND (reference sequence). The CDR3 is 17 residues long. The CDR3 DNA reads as TGTGCCAGTAGGGTGGCCGCAGGGTCCGCGTCTGGAAACACCATATATTTT. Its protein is CASRVAAGSASGNTIYF. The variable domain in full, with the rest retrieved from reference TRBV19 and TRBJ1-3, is DGGITQSPKYLFRKEGQNVTLSCEQNLNHDAMYWYRQDPGQGLRLIYYSQIVNDFQKGDIAEGYSVSREKKESFPLTVTSAQKNPTAFYLCASRVAAGSASGNTIYFGEGSWLTVV.

This CDR3 is CASSYSRLAGGEQYF. The CDR3 bases are TGTGCCAGCAGTTACTCAAGACTAGCGGGAGGGGAGCAGTACTTC. This chain connects TRBV6-2 or TRBV6-3 to TRBJ2-7, with 14 nucleotides matching TRBD2. V lost 0 bases, J lost 7 bases, and 2 bases stayed unmatched. From germline, CDR1 is MNHEY and CDR2 SVGEGT. The CDR3 totals 15 residues.

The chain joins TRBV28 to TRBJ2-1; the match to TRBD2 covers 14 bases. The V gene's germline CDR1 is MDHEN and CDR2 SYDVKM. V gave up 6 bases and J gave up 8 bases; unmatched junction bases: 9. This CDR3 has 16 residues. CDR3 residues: CASRPQTSGGAHEQFF. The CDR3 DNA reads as TGTGCCAGCAGACCCCAGACTAGCGGGGGGGCGCATGAGCAGTTCTTC. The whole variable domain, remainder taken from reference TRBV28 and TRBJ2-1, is DVKVTQSSRYLVKRTGEKVFLECVQDMDHENMFWYRQDPGLGLRLIYFSYDVKMKEKGDIPEGYSVSREKKERFSLILESASTNQTSMYLCASRPQTSGGAHEQFFGPGTRLTVL.

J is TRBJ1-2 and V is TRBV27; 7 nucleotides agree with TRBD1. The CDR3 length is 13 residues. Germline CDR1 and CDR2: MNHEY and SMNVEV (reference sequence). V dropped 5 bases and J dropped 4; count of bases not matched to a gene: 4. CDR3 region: CASSKDRLYGYTF. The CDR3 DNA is TGTGCCAGCAGTAAGGACAGGCTCTATGGCTACACCTTC.